These 5 T cell receptor beta chains came from one sample sequenced in a study of CD8 T cells in Susac syndrome. cDNA came from about 0.5 to 1 ug RNA primed by random hexamers. From the immunoSEQ multiplex PCR reads, TCRdb called clonotypes with MiXCR, one entry per CDR3 protein. The sample lists roughly 80,000 distinct CDR3 sequences, over 75% occurring once. Sequenced material: CD8+ T cells from PBMCs. These receptors were collected from a human donor with multiple sclerosis.

The gene calls are TRBV18 and TRBJ2-7; 9 bases line up with TRBD1. Trimming removed 3 bases from V and 2 bases from J; junction bases left unmatched: 8. The CDR3 is made up of 16 amino acids. Per the germline V gene, CDR1 is KGHSH and CDR2 is LQKENI. In DNA, the CDR3 is TGTGCCAGCTCACCCCGAGGGGGACAGGGTCCCTACGAGCAGTACTTC. Its translation is CASSPRGGQGPYEQYF.

This clonotype was observed a single time. The CDR3 protein is CAISGLDSGGTEAFF. The CDR3 nucleotides read TGTGCCATCAGTGGTCTGGACAGCGGTGGGACTGAAGCTTTCTTT. V is TRBV10-3 and J is TRBJ1-1, with D tentatively TRBD1 (6 bases). CDR3 length: 15 residues. The ends were cut back, 4 bases at V and 5 bases at J, with 17 bases in the middle. The V gene's germline CDR1 is ENHRY and CDR2 SYGVKD.

This sequence joins TRBV30 and TRBJ2-1; D ambiguous. V was pared by 4 bases and J by 7 bases, with 11 bases between. CDR1 GTSNPN and CDR2 SVGIG come from the germline V gene (reference sequence). The CDR3 spans 12 residues. CDR3 protein: CAWTHEENEQFF. CDR3 in DNA: TGTGCCTGGACCCACGAGGAGAATGAGCAGTTCTTC.

This clonotype was seen a handful of times. The gene calls are TRBV6-6 and TRBJ2-7; 8 nucleotides agree with TRBD1. The V and J ends lost 7 bases and 4 bases, in that order; junction bases with no gene match: 12. The V gene's germline CDR1 is MNHNY and CDR2 SVGAGI (reference sequence). CDR3 size: 15 residues. The CDR3 protein is CASTGQGDNGYEQYF. DNA of the CDR3: TGTGCCAGCACCGGACAGGGCGACAACGGGTACGAGCAGTACTTC.

In this sample, this clonotype turned up once. The V and J genes are TRBV2 and TRBJ2-1; D uncertain. CDR3 length: 15 residues. V lost 1 base, J lost 4 bases, and 11 bases lay in between. Germline CDR1 reads SNHLY; CDR2 reads FYNNEI. CDR3 loop: CASSEDGVEYNEQFF. The CDR3 DNA is TGTGCCAGCAGTGAAGATGGGGTTGAATACAATGAGCAGTTCTTC.